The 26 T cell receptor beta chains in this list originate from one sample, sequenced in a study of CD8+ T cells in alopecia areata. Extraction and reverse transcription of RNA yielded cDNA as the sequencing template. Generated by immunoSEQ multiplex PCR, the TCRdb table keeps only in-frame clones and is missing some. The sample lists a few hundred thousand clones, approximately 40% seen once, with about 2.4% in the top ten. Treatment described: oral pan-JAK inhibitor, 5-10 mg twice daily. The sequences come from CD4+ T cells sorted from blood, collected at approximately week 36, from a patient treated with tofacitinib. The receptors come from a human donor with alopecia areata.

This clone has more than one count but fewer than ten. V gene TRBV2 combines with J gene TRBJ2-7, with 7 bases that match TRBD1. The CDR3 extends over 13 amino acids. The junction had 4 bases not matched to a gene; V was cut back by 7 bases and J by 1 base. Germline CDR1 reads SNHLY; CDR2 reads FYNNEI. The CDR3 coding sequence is TGTGCCAGCACGGGGACAGCTTCCTACGAGCAGTACTTC. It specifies CASTGTASYEQYF.

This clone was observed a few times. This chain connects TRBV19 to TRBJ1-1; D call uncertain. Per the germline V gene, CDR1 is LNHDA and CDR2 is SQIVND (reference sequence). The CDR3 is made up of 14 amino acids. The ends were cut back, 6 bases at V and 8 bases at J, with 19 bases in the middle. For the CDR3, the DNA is TGTGCCAGTAGCTCGGGTCCAACACTTTCCGAAGCTTTCTTT. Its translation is CASSSGPTLSEAFF.

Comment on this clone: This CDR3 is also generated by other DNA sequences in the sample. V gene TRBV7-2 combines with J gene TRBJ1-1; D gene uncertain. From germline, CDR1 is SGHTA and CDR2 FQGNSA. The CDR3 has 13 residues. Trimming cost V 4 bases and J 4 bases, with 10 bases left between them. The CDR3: CASSSGRTTEAFF. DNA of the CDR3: TGTGCCAGCAGCTCTGGGAGGACCACTGAAGCTTTCTTT.

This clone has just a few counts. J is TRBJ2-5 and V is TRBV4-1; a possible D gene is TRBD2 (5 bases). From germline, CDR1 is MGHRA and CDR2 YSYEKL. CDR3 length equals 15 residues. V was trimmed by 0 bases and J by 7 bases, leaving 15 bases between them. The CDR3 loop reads CASSQDTAGGRTQYF. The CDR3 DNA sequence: TGCGCCAGCAGCCAAGATACGGCGGGTGGTCGGACCCAGTACTTC.

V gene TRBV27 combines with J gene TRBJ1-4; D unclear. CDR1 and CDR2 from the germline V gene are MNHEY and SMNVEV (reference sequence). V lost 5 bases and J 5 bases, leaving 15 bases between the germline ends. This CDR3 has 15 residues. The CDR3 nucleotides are TGTGCCAGCAGTGCGGCTCCGGTCACCAATGAAAAACTGTTTTTT. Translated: CASSAAPVTNEKLFF.

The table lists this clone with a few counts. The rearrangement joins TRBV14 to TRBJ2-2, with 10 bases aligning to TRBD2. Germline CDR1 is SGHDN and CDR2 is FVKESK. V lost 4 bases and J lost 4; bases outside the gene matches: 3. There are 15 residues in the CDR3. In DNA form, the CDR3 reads TGTGCCAGCAGCCCACGGACTAGCGGCACCGGGGAGCTGTTTTTT. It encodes CASSPRTSGTGELFF.

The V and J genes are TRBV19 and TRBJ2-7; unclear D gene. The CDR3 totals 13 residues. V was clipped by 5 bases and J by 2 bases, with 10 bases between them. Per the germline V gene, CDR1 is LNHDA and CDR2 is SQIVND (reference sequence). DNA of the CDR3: TGTGCCAGTAGTTCAGGCTCGGCCTACGAGCAGTACTTC. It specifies CASSSGSAYEQYF.

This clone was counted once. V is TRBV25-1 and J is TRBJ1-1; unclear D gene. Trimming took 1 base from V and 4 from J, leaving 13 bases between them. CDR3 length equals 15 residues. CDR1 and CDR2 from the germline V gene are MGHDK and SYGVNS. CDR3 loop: CASSEFGDGGTEAFF. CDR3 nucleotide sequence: TGTGCCAGCAGTGAATTTGGGGATGGAGGCACTGAAGCTTTCTTT.

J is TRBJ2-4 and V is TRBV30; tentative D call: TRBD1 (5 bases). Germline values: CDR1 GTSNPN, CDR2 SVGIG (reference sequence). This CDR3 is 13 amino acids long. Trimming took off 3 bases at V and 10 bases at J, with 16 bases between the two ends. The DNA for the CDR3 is TGTGCCTGGAGGAATTCTGCAGGGCATATTCAGTACTTC. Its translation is CAWRNSAGHIQYF.

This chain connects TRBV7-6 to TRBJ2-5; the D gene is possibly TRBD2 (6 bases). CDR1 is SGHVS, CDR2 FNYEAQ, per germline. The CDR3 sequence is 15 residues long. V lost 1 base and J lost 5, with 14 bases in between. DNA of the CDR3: TGTGCCAGCAGCTTAGGGCGGAGGGGCCGGGAGACCCAGTACTTC. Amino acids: CASSLGRRGRETQYF.

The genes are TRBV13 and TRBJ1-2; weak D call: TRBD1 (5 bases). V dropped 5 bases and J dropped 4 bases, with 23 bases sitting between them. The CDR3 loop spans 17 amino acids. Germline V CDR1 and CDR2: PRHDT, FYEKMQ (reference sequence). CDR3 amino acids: CASSPKYEVGLGYGYTF. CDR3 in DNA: TGTGCCAGCAGCCCAAAATATGAAGTGGGACTCGGCTATGGCTACACCTTC.

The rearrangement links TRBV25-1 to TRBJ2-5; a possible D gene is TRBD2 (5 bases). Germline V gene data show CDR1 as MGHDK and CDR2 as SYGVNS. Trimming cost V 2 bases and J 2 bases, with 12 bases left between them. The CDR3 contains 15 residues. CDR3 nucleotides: TGTGCCAGCAGTGAACATCGCGGGTTGCAAGAGACCCAGTACTTC. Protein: CASSEHRGLQETQYF.

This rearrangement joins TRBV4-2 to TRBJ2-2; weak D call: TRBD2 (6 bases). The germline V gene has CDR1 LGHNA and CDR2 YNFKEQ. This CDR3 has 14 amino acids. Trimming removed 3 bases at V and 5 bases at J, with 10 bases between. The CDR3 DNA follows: TGTGCCAGCAGCCACGAAGGGAGGACCGGGGAGCTGTTTTTT. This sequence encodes CASSHEGRTGELFF.

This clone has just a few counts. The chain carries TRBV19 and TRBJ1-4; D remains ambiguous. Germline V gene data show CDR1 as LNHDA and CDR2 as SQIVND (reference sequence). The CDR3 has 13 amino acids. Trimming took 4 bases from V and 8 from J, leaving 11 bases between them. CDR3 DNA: TGTGCCAGTAGTACCGTAACGTGGGAAAAACTGTTTTTT. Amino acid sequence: CASSTVTWEKLFF.

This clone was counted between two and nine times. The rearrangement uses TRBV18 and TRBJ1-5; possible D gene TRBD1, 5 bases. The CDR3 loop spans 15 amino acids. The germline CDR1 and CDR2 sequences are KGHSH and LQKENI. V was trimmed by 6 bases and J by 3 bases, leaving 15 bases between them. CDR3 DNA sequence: TGTGCCAGCTCCCCGCGGCAGGGCGACAATCAGCCCCAGCATTTT. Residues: CASSPRQGDNQPQHF.

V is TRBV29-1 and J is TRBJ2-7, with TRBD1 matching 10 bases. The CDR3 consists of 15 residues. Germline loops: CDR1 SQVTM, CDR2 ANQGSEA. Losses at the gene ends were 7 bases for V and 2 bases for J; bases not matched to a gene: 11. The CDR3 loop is CSARMGDRGPYEQYF. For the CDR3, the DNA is TGCAGCGCCCGGATGGGGGACAGGGGACCCTACGAGCAGTACTTC.

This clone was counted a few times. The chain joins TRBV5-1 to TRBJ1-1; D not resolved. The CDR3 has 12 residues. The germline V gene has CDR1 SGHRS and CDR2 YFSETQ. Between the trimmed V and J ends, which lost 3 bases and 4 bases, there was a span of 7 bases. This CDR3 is CASSSVSTEAFF. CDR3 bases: TGCGCCAGCAGCTCGGTGAGCACTGAAGCTTTCTTT. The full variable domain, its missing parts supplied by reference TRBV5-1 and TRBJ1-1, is KAGVTQTPRYLIKTRGQQVTLSCSPISGHRSVSWYQQTPGQGLQFLFEYFSETQRNKGNFPGRFSGRQFSNSRSEMNVSTLELGDSALYLCASSSVSTEAFFGQGTRLTVV.

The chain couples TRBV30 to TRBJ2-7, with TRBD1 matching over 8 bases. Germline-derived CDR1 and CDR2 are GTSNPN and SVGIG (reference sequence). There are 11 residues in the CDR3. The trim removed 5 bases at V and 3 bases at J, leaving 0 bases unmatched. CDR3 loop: CAWGQGYEQYF. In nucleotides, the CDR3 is TGTGCCTGGGGACAGGGCTACGAGCAGTACTTC. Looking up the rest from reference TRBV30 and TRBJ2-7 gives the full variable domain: SQTIHQWPATLVQPVGSPLSLECTVEGTSNPNLYWYRQAAGRGLQLLFYSVGIGQISSEVPQNLSASRPQDRQFILSSKKLLLSDSGFYLCAWGQGYEQYFGPGTRLTVT.

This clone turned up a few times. The DNA of the CDR3 is TGCGCCAGCAGCTTACTAGGAACCCAGGGGTCCGAGCAGTACTTC. Amino acids: CASSLLGTQGSEQYF. The rearrangement links TRBV5-1 to TRBJ2-7, with D possibly matching TRBD1 (6 bases). This CDR3 is built from 15 residues. Per germline, CDR1 SGHRS and CDR2 YFSETQ. V gave up 2 bases and J gave up 6 bases, with 18 bases separating them.

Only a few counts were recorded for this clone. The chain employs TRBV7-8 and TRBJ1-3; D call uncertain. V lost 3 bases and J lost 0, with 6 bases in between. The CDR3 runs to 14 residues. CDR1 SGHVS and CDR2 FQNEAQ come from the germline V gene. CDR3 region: CASSFRISGNTIYF. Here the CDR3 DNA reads TGTGCCAGCAGCTTTAGAATCTCTGGAAACACCATATATTTT.

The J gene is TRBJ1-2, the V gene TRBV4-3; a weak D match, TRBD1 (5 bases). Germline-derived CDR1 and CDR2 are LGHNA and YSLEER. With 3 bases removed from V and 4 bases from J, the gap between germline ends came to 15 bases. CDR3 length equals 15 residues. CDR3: CASSQGRQTPYGYTF. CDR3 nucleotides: TGCGCCAGCAGCCAGGGACGACAGACCCCCTATGGCTACACCTTC.

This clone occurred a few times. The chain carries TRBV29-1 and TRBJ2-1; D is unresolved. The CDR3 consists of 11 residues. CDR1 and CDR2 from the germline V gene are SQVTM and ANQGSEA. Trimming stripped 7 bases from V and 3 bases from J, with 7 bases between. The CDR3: CSDQYYNEQFF. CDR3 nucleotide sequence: TGCAGCGACCAATACTACAATGAGCAGTTCTTC.

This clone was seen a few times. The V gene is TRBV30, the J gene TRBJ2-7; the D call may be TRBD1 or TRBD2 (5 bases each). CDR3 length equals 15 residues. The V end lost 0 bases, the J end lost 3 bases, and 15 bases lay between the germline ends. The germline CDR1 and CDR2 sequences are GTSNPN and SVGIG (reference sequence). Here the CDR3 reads CAWSVNWDPSYEQYF. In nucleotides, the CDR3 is TGTGCCTGGAGTGTTAATTGGGACCCCAGCTACGAGCAGTACTTC.

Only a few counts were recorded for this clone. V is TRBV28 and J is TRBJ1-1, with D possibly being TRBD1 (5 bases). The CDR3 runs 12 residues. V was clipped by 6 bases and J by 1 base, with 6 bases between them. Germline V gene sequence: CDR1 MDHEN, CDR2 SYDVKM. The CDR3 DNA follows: TGTGCCAGCAGGCAGGGGAACACTGAAGCTTTCTTT. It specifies CASRQGNTEAFF. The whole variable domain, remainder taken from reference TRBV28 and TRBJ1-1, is DVKVTQSSRYLVKRTGEKVFLECVQDMDHENMFWYRQDPGLGLRLIYFSYDVKMKEKGDIPEGYSVSREKKERFSLILESASTNQTSMYLCASRQGNTEAFFGQGTRLTVV.

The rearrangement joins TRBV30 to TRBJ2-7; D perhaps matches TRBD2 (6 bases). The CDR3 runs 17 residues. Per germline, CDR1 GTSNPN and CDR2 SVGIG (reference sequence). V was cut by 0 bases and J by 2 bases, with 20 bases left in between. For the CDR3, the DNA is TGTGCCTGGAGTGTATCTCGGGTTGGCGGGGCCACCTACGAGCAGTACTTC. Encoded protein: CAWSVSRVGGATYEQYF.

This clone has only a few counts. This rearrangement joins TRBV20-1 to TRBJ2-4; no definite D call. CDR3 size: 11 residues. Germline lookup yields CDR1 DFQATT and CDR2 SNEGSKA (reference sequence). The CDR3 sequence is CSHVTKNIQYF. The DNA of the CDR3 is TGCAGCCACGTTACCAAAAACATTCAGTACTTC.